The 20 T cell receptor beta chains presented below share a single source sample, sequenced in a study of early T cells in non-severe SARS-CoV-2 infection. Using its own MiXCR run on the 5' RACE reads, TCRdb lists one record per CDR3 protein. The table lists about 100,000 distinct CDR3 sequences, 9.5% to 13% of them singletons. The sequencing input was whole blood. All receptors come from an adult who was a healthcare worker with PCR-confirmed SARS-CoV-2 infection or an uninfected control (not recorded which).

There are many counts of this clonotype. This rearrangement joins TRBV5-6 to TRBJ2-2; 7 nucleotides match TRBD1. Germline CDR1 SGHDT, CDR2 YYEEEE. The V segment lost 3 bases and the J segment 7 bases; nucleotides outside the gene matches: 9. The CDR3 covers 15 residues. CDR3 bases: TGTGCCAGCAGCTCGGGACAGACGTTCAACGGGGAGCTGTTTTTT. Translating gives CASSSGQTFNGELFF.

J is TRBJ2-3 and V is TRBV5-4, with D possibly TRBD1 on 5 matching bases. Germline CDR1 reads SGHNT; CDR2 reads YYREEE (reference sequence). Trimming removed 0 bases from V and 1 base from J, with 12 bases in between. The CDR3 loop spans 16 amino acids. The chain's CDR3 is CASSLALQAGTDTQYF. The CDR3 bases are TGTGCCAGCAGCTTGGCGTTACAGGCGGGCACAGATACGCAGTATTTT. The full variable domain, rest sourced from reference TRBV5-4 and TRBJ2-3, is ETGVTQSPTHLIKTRGQQVTLRCSSQSGHNTVSWYQQALGQGPQFIFQYYREEENGRGNFPPRFSGLQFPNYSSELNVNALELDDSALYLCASSLALQAGTDTQYFGPGTRLTVL.

This clonotype was counted only a few times. The chain links TRBV20-1 to TRBJ2-4, with 10 bases matching TRBD2. The CDR3 length is 15 residues. CDR1 is DFQATT and CDR2 is SNEGSKA in the germline V gene (reference sequence). The V segment lost 0 bases and the J segment 7 bases; nucleotides outside the gene matches: 6. CDR3 residues: CSARDVASGSNIQYF. The DNA for the CDR3 is TGCAGTGCTAGAGACGTGGCTAGCGGGAGCAACATTCAGTACTTC.

This clonotype has at least ten counts. The rearrangement joins TRBV6-1 to TRBJ2-3; 10 bases are shared with TRBD2. The CDR3 covers 14 residues. Germline V CDR1 and CDR2: MNHNS, SASEGT. Trimming cost V 6 bases and J 4 bases; bases outside gene matches: 4. DNA for the CDR3: TGTGCCAGCAGCCAGCGGGGGGGCCCAGATACGCAGTATTTT. Its protein is CASSQRGGPDTQYF.

This chain links TRBV20-1 with TRBJ2-1, with D maybe TRBD2 (6 bases). Germline CDR1 and CDR2: DFQATT and SNEGSKA (reference sequence). The CDR3 totals 15 residues. Trimming took 6 bases from V and 7 from J, leaving 22 bases between them. The CDR3 DNA reads as TGCAGTGCCGCGGGTGGGTGGGAGGTTTGGAATGAGCAGTTCTTC. As protein: CSAAGGWEVWNEQFF.

As DNA, the CDR3 is TGTGCCAGCAGCTGGGACAGGATGGAGACCCAGTACTTC. This gives the protein CASSWDRMETQYF. The gene calls are TRBV11-2 and TRBJ2-5, with 8 bases lining up with TRBD1. Germline CDR1 is SGHAT and CDR2 is FQNNGV. CDR3 length: 13 residues. Trimming at V came to 4 bases and at J to 5 bases, leaving 3 bases not matched to a gene.

The table lists this clonotype with many counts. This CDR3 is CASSPQTSGSADTQYF. The CDR3 nucleotides are TGTGCCAGCAGCCCCCAGACTAGCGGGAGCGCAGATACGCAGTATTTT. The genes are TRBV5-4 and TRBJ2-3, with 12 bases identical to TRBD2. CDR1 is SGHNT, CDR2 YYREEE, per germline (reference sequence). This CDR3 has 16 residues. Trimming at V came to 4 bases and at J to 4 bases, leaving 7 bases not matched to a gene.

This clonotype appeared many times. V is TRBV7-6 and J is TRBJ2-1; no reliable D call. The CDR3 sequence is 15 residues long. Trimming stripped 1 base from V and 1 base from J, with 8 bases between. Germline V gene sequence: CDR1 SGHVS, CDR2 FNYEAQ. The CDR3 DNA follows: TGTGCCAGCAGCTTAGATCCGATATCCTACAATGAGCAGTTCTTC. This translates into CASSLDPISYNEQFF.

V is TRBV12-3 or TRBV12-4 and J is TRBJ2-1; D not resolved. V gave up 7 bases and J gave up 2 bases, with 15 bases separating them. The CDR3 extends over 15 amino acids. The CDR3 DNA follows: TGTGCCAGCACCGAAGTCTCGCCTACCTACAATGAGCAGTTCTTC. Protein product: CASTEVSPTYNEQFF.

This clonotype was observed many times. V usage is TRBV7-9 and J usage is TRBJ2-3, with 10 bases matching TRBD2. The CDR3 runs to 15 residues. J lost 4 bases, V lost 5 bases, and 6 bases had no gene match. CDR1 and CDR2 (germline): SEHNR, FQNEAQ (reference sequence). The CDR3 DNA sequence: TGTGCCAGCAGCCCGTCTAGCGGGAGCTCAGATACGCAGTATTTT. Its translation: CASSPSSGSSDTQYF.

As to this clonotype: A read error may be the cause here, since a much bigger clone is one base away. The V gene is TRBV5-4, the J gene TRBJ2-5, with TRBD1 matching over 9 bases. Per the germline V gene, CDR1 is SGHNT and CDR2 is YYREEE (reference sequence). The CDR3 contains 16 residues. CDR3 protein: CASSPPLGQGRETQHF. The CDR3 DNA sequence: TGTGCCAGCAGCCCCCCATTGGGACAGGGAAGAGAGACCCAGCACTTC.

The CDR3 sequence is CASSYSRQGGTDTQYF. The CDR3 DNA follows: TGTGCCAGCAGTTACTCGAGGCAGGGTGGCACAGATACGCAGTATTTT. This chain uses TRBV6-5 with TRBJ2-3, with D perhaps matching TRBD1 (5 bases). Per germline, CDR1 MNHEY and CDR2 SVGAGI. There are 16 residues in the CDR3. V dropped 0 bases and J dropped 1 base, with 11 bases sitting between them.

In its sample, this clonotype was seen many times. The chain couples TRBV29-1 to TRBJ2-1; TRBD1 matches at 7 bases. CDR3 length: 14 amino acids. Germline CDR1 and CDR2: SQVTM and ANQGSEA. J was trimmed by 7 bases and V by 7 bases; bases with no gene match: 13. The DNA of the CDR3 is TGCAGCGCACAGGGGCTGTTTCGAAGGAATGAGCAGTTCTTC. It encodes CSAQGLFRRNEQFF.

This clonotype showed up many times. This sequence joins TRBV3-1 and TRBJ2-7, with TRBD1 matching over 10 bases. The CDR3 consists of 15 residues. Germline V lookup: CDR1 LGHDT, CDR2 YNNKEL (reference sequence). Trimming at V came to 3 bases and at J to 4 bases, leaving 6 bases not matched to a gene. The CDR3 coding sequence is TGTGCCAGCAGCCAGGACAGGGGGGGTCGGTACGAGCAGTACTTC. Its translation is CASSQDRGGRYEQYF.

There are many counts of this clonotype. The gene calls are TRBV21-1 and TRBJ2-5; the table gives TRBD1 as D, unverified against the DNA. TRBV21-1 is described as a pseudogene. The CDR3 runs to 14 residues. As DNA, the CDR3 is TGTGCCAGCAGCACCCGGACAGGACAAGAGACCCAGTACTTC. As protein: CASSTRTGQETQYF.

In its sample, this clonotype was seen a few times. The chain employs TRBV6-1 and TRBJ1-5; 7 positions agree with TRBD1. The germline gives CDR1 MNHNS, CDR2 SASEGT. This CDR3 comprises 13 residues. V lost 4 bases, J lost 6 bases, and 3 bases stayed unmatched. CDR3 DNA sequence: TGTGCCAGCAGTGGGGACAGTGCTCAGCCCCAGCATTTT. Translated: CASSGDSAQPQHF.

This clonotype was counted only a few times. The V gene is TRBV7-6, the J gene TRBJ2-1; D tentatively reads TRBD1 or TRBD2 (5 bases each). Germline V CDR1 and CDR2: SGHVS, FNYEAQ. The V and J ends lost 3 bases and 4 bases respectively, with 16 bases between them. CDR3 length: 16 residues. CDR3 in amino acids: CASSFFVGVSYNEQFF. The CDR3 nucleotides are TGTGCCAGCAGCTTCTTTGTGGGGGTTTCGTACAATGAGCAGTTCTTC.

DNA of the CDR3: TGTGCCAGCAGTTTTTGGGACAGGAACAATGAGCAGTTCTTC. Its translation is CASSFWDRNNEQFF. The chain employs TRBV27 and TRBJ2-1; 8 nucleotides align to TRBD1. V dropped 3 bases and J dropped 5; count of bases not matched to a gene: 3. Germline V gene lookup returns CDR1 MNHEY and CDR2 SMNVEV (reference sequence). The CDR3 sequence is 14 residues long.

The chain joins TRBV6-5 to TRBJ2-7; D ambiguous. The ends were cut back, 0 bases at V and 1 base at J, with 16 bases in the middle. CDR1 is MNHEY and CDR2 is SVGAGI in the germline V gene. The CDR3 runs 17 residues. CDR3 amino acids: CASSYSKTSHRSYEQYF. In nucleotides, the CDR3 is TGTGCCAGCAGTTACTCGAAAACTTCCCACAGATCCTACGAGCAGTACTTC.

This clonotype was seen repeatedly, ten times or more. V gene TRBV5-6 combines with J gene TRBJ2-3; TRBD2 is a possible D gene (6 bases). This CDR3 is built from 15 residues. V was shortened by 1 base and J by 3 bases, with 12 bases between the two germline ends. Per the germline V gene, CDR1 is SGHDT and CDR2 is YYEEEE. CDR3 bases: TGTGCCAGCAGCTTGCTAGCGAGGAGAACAGATACGCAGTATTTT. The encoded protein is CASSLLARRTDTQYF.